The clone carrying this T cell receptor (beta chain) turned up a few times. Its antigen is as yet unknown. This entry belongs to a study of lymphopenia after photon versus proton radiotherapy. V gave up 5 bases and J gave up 4 bases, with 11 bases separating them. Germline V gene data show CDR1 as MDHEN and CDR2 as SYDVKM. CDR3 size: 13 residues. Measured with immunoSEQ multiplex PCR; TCRdb has only the in-frame clones, and not every one. The sample includes more than 50,000 clones, around 82% of them seen just once. Study-level findings and limits: Oligoclonal CD8+ Temra expansion after nadir drove photon patients' diversity drop. Survival link was tested only in deceased patients; proton benefit remains a possibility. Relative stability marked proton patients; photon patients lost diversity and naive cells.

The specimen was peripheral blood, collected from a patient treated with photon-based radiotherapy. The gene calls are TRBV28 and TRBJ1-2, with no clear D. The source is a man aged 50 to 60 with gastric cancer. DNA for the CDR3: TGTGCCAGCAGTACAAGACAACCCTATGGCTACACCTTC. Protein: CASSTRQPYGYTF.